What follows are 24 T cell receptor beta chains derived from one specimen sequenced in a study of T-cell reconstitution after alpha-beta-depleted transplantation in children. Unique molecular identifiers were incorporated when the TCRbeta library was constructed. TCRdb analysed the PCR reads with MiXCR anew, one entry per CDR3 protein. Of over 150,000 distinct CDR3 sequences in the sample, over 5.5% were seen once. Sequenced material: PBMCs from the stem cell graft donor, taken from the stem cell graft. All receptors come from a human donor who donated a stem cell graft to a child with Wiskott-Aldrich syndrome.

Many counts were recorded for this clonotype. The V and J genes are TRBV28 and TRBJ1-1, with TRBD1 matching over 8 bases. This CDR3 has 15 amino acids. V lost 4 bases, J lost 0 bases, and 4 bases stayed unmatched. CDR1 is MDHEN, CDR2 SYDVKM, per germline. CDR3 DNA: TGTGCCAGCAGTTCAGGACAGGGTGTGAACACTGAAGCTTTCTTT. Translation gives CASSSGQGVNTEAFF.

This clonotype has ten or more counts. The CDR3 DNA follows: TGCGCCAGCCAAGGACAGGCCTTGGACGAGCAGTACTTC. Its translation is CASQGQALDEQYF. The chain employs TRBV5-1 and TRBJ2-7; 7 nucleotides agree with TRBD1. Germline V gives CDR1 SGHRS, CDR2 YFSETQ. The CDR3 runs to 13 residues. V lost 7 bases, J lost 5 bases, and 9 bases stayed unmatched.

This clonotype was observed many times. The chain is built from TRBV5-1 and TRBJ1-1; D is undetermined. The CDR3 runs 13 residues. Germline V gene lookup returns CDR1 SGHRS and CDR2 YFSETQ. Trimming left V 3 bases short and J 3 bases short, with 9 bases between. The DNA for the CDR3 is TGCGCCAGCAGCTCCCTCATGGACACTGAAGCTTTCTTT. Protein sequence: CASSSLMDTEAFF.

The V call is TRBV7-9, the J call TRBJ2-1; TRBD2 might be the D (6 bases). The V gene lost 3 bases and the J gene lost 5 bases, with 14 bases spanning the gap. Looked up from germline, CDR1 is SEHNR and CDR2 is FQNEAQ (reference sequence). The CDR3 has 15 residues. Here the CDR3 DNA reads TGTGCCAGCAGCTTTCATGGGGGGTTGGACAATGAGCAGTTCTTC. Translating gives CASSFHGGLDNEQFF.

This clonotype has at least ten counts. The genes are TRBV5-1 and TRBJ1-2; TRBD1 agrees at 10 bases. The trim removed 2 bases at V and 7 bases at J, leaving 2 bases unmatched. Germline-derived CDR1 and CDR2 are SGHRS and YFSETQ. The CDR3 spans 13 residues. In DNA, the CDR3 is TGCGCCAGCAGCTTCGGACAGGGGGTTGGCTACACCTTC. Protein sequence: CASSFGQGVGYTF.

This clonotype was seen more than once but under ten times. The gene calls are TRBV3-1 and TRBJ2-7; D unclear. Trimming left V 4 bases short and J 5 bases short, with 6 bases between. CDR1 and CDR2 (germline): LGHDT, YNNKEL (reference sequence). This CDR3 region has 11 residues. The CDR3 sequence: CASSLNHEQYF. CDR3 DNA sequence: TGTGCCAGCAGCCTGAATCACGAGCAGTACTTC.

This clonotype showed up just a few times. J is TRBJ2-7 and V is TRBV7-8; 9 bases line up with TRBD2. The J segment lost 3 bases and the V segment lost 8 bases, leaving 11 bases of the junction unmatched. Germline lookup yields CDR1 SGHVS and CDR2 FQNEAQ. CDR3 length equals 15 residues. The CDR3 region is CASGETVRGGYEQYF. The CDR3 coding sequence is TGTGCCAGCGGAGAAACGGTGCGGGGGGGCTACGAGCAGTACTTC.

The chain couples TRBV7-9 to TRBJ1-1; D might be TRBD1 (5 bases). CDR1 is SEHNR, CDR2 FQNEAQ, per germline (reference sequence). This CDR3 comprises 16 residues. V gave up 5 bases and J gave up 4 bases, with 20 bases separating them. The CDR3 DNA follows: TGTGCCAGCAGCCGGGGGACTTCGGGGCTGGTCACTGAAGCTTTCTTT. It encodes CASSRGTSGLVTEAFF.

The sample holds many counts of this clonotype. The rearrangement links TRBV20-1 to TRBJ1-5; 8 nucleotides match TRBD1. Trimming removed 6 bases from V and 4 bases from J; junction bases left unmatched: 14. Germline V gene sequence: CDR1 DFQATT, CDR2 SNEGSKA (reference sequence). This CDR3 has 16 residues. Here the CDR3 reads CSARAGTGTTNQPQHF. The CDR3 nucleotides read TGCAGTGCCCGGGCCGGGACAGGTACCACGAATCAGCCCCAGCATTTT.

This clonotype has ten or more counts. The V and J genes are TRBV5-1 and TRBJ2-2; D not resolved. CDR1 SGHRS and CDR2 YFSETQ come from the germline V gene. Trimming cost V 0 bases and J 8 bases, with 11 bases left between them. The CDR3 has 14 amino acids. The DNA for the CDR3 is TGCGCCAGCAGCTTGGCCGTAGCCCAGGGGGAGCTGTTTTTT. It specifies CASSLAVAQGELFF.

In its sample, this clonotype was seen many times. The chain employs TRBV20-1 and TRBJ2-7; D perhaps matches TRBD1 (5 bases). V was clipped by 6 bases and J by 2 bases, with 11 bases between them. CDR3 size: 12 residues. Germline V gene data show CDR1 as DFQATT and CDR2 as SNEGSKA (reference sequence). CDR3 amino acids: CSAGVSAYEQYF. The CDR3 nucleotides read TGCAGTGCAGGGGTATCCGCCTACGAGCAGTACTTC.

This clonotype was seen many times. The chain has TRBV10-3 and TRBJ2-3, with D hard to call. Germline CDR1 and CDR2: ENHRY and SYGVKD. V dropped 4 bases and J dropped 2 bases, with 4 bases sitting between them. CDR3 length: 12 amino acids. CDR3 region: CAISGTTDTQYF. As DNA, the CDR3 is TGTGCCATCAGTGGGACCACAGATACGCAGTATTTT.

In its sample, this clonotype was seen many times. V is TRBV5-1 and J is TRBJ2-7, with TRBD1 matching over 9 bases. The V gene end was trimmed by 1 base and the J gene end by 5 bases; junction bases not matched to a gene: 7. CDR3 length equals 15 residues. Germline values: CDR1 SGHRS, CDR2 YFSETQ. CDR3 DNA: TGCGCCAGCAGCTTGCTTCCGGGACAGGGTAACGAGCAGTACTTC. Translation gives CASSLLPGQGNEQYF. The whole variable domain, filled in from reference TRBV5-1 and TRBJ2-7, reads KAGVTQTPRYLIKTRGQQVTLSCSPISGHRSVSWYQQTPGQGLQFLFEYFSETQRNKGNFPGRFSGRQFSNSRSEMNVSTLELGDSALYLCASSLLPGQGNEQYFGPGTRLTVT.

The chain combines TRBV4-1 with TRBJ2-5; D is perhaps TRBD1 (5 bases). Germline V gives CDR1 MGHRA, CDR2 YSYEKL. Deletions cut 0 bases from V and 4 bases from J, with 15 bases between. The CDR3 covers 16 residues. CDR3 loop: CASSQDYQGIRETQYF. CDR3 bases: TGCGCCAGCAGCCAAGACTACCAGGGTATCCGAGAGACCCAGTACTTC.

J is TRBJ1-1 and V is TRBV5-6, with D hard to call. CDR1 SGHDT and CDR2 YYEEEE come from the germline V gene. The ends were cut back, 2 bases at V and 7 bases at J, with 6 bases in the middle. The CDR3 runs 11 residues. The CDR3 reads CASSLTGEAFF. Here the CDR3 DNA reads TGTGCCAGCAGCTTAACCGGTGAAGCTTTCTTT.

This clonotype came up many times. For the CDR3, the DNA is TGTGCCAGCAGTTCTCTCAGGGGCAAGCAGTACTTC. Its translation: CASSSLRGKQYF. The chain joins TRBV12-3 or TRBV12-4 to TRBJ2-7, with D maybe TRBD1 (6 bases). V was shortened by 4 bases and J by 8 bases, with 12 bases between the two germline ends. This CDR3 has 12 residues.

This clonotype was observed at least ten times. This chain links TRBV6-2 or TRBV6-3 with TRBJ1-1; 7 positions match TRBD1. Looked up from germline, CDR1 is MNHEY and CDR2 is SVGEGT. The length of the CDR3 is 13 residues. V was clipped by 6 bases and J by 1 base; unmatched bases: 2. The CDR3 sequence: CASSGDRNTEAFF. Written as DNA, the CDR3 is TGTGCCAGCAGCGGGGACAGGAACACTGAAGCTTTCTTT.

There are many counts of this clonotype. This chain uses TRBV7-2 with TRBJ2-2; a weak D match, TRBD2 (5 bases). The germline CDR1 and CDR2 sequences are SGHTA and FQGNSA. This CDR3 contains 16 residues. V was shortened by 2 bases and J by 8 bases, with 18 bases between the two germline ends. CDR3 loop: CASSLQPSRNSGELFF. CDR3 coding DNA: TGTGCCAGCAGCTTACAGCCTAGCCGGAATTCGGGGGAGCTGTTTTTT.

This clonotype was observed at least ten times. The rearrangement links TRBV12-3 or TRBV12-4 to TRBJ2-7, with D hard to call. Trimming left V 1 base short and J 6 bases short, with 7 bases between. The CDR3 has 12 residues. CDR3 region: CASSLGRSEQYF. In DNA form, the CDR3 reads TGTGCCAGCAGTTTAGGCAGGAGCGAGCAGTACTTC.

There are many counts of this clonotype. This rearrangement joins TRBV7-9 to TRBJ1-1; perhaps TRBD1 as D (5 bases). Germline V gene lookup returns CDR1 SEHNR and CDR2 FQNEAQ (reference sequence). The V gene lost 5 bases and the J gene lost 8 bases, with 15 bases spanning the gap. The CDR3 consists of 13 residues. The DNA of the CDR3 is TGTGCCAGCAGCCTGGGGCAAACCTCGGAAGCTTTCTTT. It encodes CASSLGQTSEAFF.

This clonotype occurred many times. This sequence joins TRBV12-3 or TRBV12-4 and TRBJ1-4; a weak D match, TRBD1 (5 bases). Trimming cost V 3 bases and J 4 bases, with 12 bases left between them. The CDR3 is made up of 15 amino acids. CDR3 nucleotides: TGTGCCAGCAGTTTTCCGGGACGGGGTAATGAAAAACTGTTTTTT. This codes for CASSFPGRGNEKLFF.

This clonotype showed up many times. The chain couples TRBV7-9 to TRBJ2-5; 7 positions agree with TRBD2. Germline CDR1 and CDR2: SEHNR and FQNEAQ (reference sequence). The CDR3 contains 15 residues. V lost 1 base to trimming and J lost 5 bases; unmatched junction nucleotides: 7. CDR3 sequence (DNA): TGTGCCAGCAGCTTAGTTGGCGGGAGCGGTGAGACCCAGTACTTC. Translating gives CASSLVGGSGETQYF.

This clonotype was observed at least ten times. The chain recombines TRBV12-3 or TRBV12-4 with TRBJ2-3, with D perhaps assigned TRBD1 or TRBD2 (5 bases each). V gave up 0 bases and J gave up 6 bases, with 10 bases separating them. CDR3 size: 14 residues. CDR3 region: CASSLAGVEDTQYF. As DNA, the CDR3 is TGTGCCAGCAGTTTAGCGGGGGTGGAGGATACGCAGTATTTT.

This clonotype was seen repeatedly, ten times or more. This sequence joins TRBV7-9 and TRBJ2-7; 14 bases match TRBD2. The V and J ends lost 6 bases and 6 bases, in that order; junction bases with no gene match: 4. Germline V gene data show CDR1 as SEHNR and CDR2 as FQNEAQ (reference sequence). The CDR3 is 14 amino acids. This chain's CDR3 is CASRRGLAGAEQYF. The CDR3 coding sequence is TGTGCCAGCAGGCGGGGACTAGCGGGAGCCGAGCAGTACTTC.